Listed below are T cell receptor beta chains from one sample, sequenced in a study of T-cell reconstitution after alpha-beta-depleted transplantation in children. A single record per CDR3 protein comes from TCRdb applying MiXCR to the PCR reads. The sample carries 530,000 or so distinct CDR3 sequences, approximately 30% recorded once. This material consisted of PBMCs, taken before TCRalphabeta/CD19-depleted stem cell transplant. These receptor sequences come from a boy in the first two years of life with Wiskott-Aldrich syndrome, due to receive a stem cell transplant. CDR3s include the opening cysteine and the closing phenylalanine or tryptophan. The D gene is left open where the match is weak. The size of a clone is reported for some rows only, either as once, few or many, or as a class for expanded clones.

d_call: TRBD1
clone_size: .
v_call: TRBV9
j_call: TRBJ2-3
cdr3_nt: TGTGCCAGCAGCCCATCGACGGGGACAGGCATTAGCACAGATACGCAGTATTTT
cdr3_aa: CASSPSTGTGISTDTQYF

d_call: .
clone_size: .
v_call: TRBV24-1
j_call: TRBJ2-5
cdr3_nt: TGTGCCACCGGAGACACTACGTACCAAGAGACCCAGTACTTC
cdr3_aa: CATGDTTYQETQYF

d_call: TRBD1
clone_size: .
v_call: TRBV20-1
j_call: TRBJ2-4
cdr3_nt: TGCAGTGCTAGACGGGACAGGGATGAAAACATTCAGTACTTC
cdr3_aa: CSARRDRDENIQYF

d_call: .
clone_size: .
v_call: TRBV7-2
j_call: TRBJ2-3
cdr3_nt: TGTGCCAGCAGCTTAGCAGTACTACAACGCACAGATACGCAGTATTTT
cdr3_aa: CASSLAVLQRTDTQYF

d_call: TRBD1
clone_size: .
v_call: TRBV28
j_call: TRBJ2-6
cdr3_nt: TGTGCCAGCAGCTTACAGGGGGGCGGGGCCAACGGCCTGACTTTC
cdr3_aa: CASSLQGGGANGLTF

d_call: .
clone_size: .
v_call: TRBV28
j_call: TRBJ2-7
cdr3_nt: TGTGCCAGCAGGGAACAGGGTCTAAAGGGCTACGAGCAGTACTTC
cdr3_aa: CASREQGLKGYEQYF

d_call: TRBD1
clone_size: .
v_call: TRBV5-1
j_call: TRBJ2-5
cdr3_nt: TGCGCCAGCAGCTTGCTCGGACAGGGGGCTCAAGAGACCCAGTACTTC
cdr3_aa: CASSLLGQGAQETQYF

d_call: .
clone_size: .
v_call: TRBV5-1
j_call: TRBJ1-2
cdr3_nt: TGCGCCAGCAGCTTGCCGGGGAAGAGCTATGGCTACACCTTC
cdr3_aa: CASSLPGKSYGYTF

d_call: .
clone_size: many
v_call: TRBV5-1
j_call: TRBJ2-2
cdr3_nt: TGCGCCAGCAGCTTGGAGCCCACCGGGGAGCTGTTTTTT
cdr3_aa: CASSLEPTGELFF

d_call: TRBD2
clone_size: .
v_call: TRBV15
j_call: TRBJ2-1
cdr3_nt: TGTGCCACCAGCCGAAAGACTAGCGGGAGTTCAAATGAGCAGTTCTTC
cdr3_aa: CATSRKTSGSSNEQFF

d_call: TRBD2
clone_size: .
v_call: TRBV27
j_call: TRBJ2-3
cdr3_nt: TGTGCCAGCGGTACTAGCGGGAGGGCCACCGATACGCAGTATTTT
cdr3_aa: CASGTSGRATDTQYF

d_call: .
clone_size: .
v_call: TRBV5-1
j_call: TRBJ2-1
cdr3_nt: TGCGCCAGCAGCACGATGTTCGAGAATGAGCAGTTCTTC
cdr3_aa: CASSTMFENEQFF

d_call: .
clone_size: few
v_call: TRBV20-1
j_call: TRBJ2-2
cdr3_nt: TGCAGTGCTAGCCGGAGGGGGACAAACACCGGGGAGCTGTTTTTT
cdr3_aa: CSASRRGTNTGELFF

d_call: .
clone_size: .
v_call: TRBV20-1
j_call: TRBJ2-5
cdr3_nt: TGCAGTGCGAGGCTCGTCCAAGAGACCCAGTACTTC
cdr3_aa: CSARLVQETQYF

d_call: .
clone_size: .
v_call: TRBV24-1
j_call: TRBJ2-6
cdr3_nt: TGTGCCACCAGACAGGGTTGTACTGGGGCCAACGTCCTGACTTTC
cdr3_aa: CATRQGCTGANVLTF

d_call: TRBD1
clone_size: .
v_call: TRBV28
j_call: TRBJ2-5
cdr3_nt: TGTGCCAGCAGCCTCGACAGGGCGCGGGAGACCCAGTACTTC
cdr3_aa: CASSLDRARETQYF

d_call: .
clone_size: .
v_call: TRBV20-1
j_call: TRBJ1-4
cdr3_nt: TGCAGTGCCGTGGTGGGAGCTGATGAAAAACTGTTTTTT
cdr3_aa: CSAVVGADEKLFF

d_call: .
clone_size: few
v_call: TRBV5-1
j_call: TRBJ2-6
cdr3_nt: TGCGCCAGCAGCTTGGCAGGTGGACCCTCTGGGGCCAACGTCCTGACTTTC
cdr3_aa: CASSLAGGPSGANVLTF

d_call: TRBD2
clone_size: .
v_call: TRBV12-3/TRBV12-4
j_call: TRBJ2-5
cdr3_nt: TGTGCCAGCAGTTTAGCCCTCGGACTAGCGGGATCTGAGACCCAGTACTTC
cdr3_aa: CASSLALGLAGSETQYF

d_call: .
clone_size: few
v_call: TRBV29-1
j_call: TRBJ2-1
cdr3_nt: TGCAGCGTAGTGACAGCGGGCTCCTACAATGAGCAGTTCTTC
cdr3_aa: CSVVTAGSYNEQFF

d_call: TRBD1
clone_size: .
v_call: TRBV20-1
j_call: TRBJ2-5
cdr3_nt: TGCAGTGCGCACACAGGGGGACCAGAGACCCAGTACTTC
cdr3_aa: CSAHTGGPETQYF

d_call: .
clone_size: .
v_call: TRBV4-1
j_call: TRBJ2-3
cdr3_nt: TGCGCCAGCAGCCAAGATCAGCGTCCTCTGACAGATACGCAGTATTTT
cdr3_aa: CASSQDQRPLTDTQYF

d_call: .
clone_size: few
v_call: TRBV10-3
j_call: TRBJ1-5
cdr3_nt: TGTGCCATCAGTGAAAACGGGGTCATCAATCAGCCCCAGCATTTT
cdr3_aa: CAISENGVINQPQHF